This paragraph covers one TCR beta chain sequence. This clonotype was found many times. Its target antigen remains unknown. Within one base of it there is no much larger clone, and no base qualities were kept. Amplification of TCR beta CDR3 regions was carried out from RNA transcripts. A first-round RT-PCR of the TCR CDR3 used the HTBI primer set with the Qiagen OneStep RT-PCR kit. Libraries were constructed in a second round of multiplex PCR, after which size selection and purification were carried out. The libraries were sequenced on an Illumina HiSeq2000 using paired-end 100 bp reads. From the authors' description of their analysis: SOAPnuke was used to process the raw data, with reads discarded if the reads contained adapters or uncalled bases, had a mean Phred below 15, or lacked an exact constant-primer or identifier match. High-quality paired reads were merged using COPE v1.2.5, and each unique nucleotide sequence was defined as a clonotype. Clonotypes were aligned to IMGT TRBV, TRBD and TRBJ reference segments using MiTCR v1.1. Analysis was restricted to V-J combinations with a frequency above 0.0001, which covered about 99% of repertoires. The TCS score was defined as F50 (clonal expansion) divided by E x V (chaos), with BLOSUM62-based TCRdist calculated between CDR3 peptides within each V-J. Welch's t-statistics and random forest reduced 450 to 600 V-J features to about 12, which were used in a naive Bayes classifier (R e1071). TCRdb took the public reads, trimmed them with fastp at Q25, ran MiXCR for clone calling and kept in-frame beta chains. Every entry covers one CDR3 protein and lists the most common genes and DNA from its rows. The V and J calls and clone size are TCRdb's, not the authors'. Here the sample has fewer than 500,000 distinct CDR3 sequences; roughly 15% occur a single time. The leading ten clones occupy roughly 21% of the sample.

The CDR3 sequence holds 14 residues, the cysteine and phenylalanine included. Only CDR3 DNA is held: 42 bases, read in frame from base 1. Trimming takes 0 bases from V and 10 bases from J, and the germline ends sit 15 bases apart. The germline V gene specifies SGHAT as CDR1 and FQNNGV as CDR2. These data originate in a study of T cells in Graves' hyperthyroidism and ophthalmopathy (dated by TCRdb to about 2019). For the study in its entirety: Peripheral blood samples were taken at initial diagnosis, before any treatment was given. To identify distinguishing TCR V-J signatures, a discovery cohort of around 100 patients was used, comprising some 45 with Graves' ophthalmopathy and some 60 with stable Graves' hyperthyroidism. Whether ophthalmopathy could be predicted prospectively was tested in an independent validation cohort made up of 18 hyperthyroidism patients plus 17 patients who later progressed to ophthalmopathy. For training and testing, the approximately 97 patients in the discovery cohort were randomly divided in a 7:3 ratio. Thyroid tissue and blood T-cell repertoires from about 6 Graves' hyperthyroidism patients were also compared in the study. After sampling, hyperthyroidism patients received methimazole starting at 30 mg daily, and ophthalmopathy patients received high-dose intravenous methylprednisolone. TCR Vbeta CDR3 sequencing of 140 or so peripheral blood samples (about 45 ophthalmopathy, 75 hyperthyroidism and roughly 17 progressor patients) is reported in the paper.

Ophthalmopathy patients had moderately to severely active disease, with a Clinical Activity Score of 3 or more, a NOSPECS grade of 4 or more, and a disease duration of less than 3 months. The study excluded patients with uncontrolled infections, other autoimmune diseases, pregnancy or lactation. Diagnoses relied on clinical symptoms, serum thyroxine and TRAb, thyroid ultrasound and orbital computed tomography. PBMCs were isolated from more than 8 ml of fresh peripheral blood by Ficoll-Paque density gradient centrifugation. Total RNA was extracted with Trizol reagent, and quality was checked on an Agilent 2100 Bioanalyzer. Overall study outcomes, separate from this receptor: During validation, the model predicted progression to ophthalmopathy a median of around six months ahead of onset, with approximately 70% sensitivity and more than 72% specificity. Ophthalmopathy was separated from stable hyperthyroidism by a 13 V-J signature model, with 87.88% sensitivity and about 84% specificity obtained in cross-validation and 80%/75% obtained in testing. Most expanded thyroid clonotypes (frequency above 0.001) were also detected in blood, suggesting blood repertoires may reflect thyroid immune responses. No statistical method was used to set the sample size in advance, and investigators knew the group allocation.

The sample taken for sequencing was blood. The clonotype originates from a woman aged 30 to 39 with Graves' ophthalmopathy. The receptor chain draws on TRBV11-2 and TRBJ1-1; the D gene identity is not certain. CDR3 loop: CASSLDDVVNAAFF. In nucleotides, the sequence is TGTGCCAGCAGCTTAGATGACGTTGTCAATGCAGCTTTCTTT.